This entry lists 14 T cell receptor beta chains sequenced from one sample in a study of human T cells and chemical hapten exposure. Time point here: healthy volunteer bleed at 6 weeks. Unfractionated whole blood was the source of the extracted total RNA. TCRdb passed the RACE reads through MiXCR, listing each CDR3 protein once. The repertoire includes about 80,000 distinct CDR3 sequences, about 8.6% of them detected once, and about 1.5% sits in the top ten. Input material: whole blood. Receptors originate from a female donor in good health. Some clones in this sample may be carry-over from other donors' samples.

This clonotype was observed a handful of times. The chain carries TRBV6-1 and TRBJ1-4, with 8 bases lining up with TRBD1. Looked up from germline, CDR1 is MNHNS and CDR2 is SASEGT. Trimming took 6 bases from V and 8 from J; bases not matched to a gene: 8. CDR3 length equals 14 residues. CDR3 nucleotides: TGTGCCAGCAGAGTGGACAGGGTGCGAGAAAAACTGTTTTTT. Translation: CASRVDRVREKLFF.

This clonotype was counted ten times or more. V usage is TRBV7-9 and J usage is TRBJ2-4; D is possibly TRBD2 (5 bases). The CDR3 sequence is 16 residues long. V lost 5 bases, J lost 1 base, and 15 bases lay in between. Germline V gives CDR1 SEHNR, CDR2 FQNEAQ (reference sequence). Here the CDR3 reads CASSLGEGYAKNIQYF. The CDR3, as DNA: TGTGCCAGCAGCCTCGGAGAGGGTTATGCCAAAAACATTCAGTACTTC.

The rearrangement uses TRBV6-1 and TRBJ2-3; 7 bases fit TRBD1. The CDR3 length is 13 residues. Germline loops: CDR1 MNHNS, CDR2 SASEGT. The CDR3 loop reads CATQGINTDTQYF. In nucleotides, the CDR3 is TGTGCAACACAGGGGATAAACACAGATACGCAGTATTTT.

This clonotype was picked up a small number of times. The gene calls are TRBV7-9 and TRBJ2-1; D gene unclear. Germline lookup yields CDR1 SEHNR and CDR2 FQNEAQ (reference sequence). This CDR3 spans 10 amino acids. The germline V and J ends were trimmed by 5 bases and 7 bases, with 3 bases remaining between them. The CDR3 region is CASSDNEQFF. DNA of the CDR3: TGTGCCAGCAGCGATAATGAGCAGTTCTTC.

This clonotype appeared a few times. The V gene is TRBV28, the J gene TRBJ1-1, with unresolved D. V lost 4 bases and J 0 bases, leaving 12 bases between the germline ends. CDR1 and CDR2 from the germline V gene are MDHEN and SYDVKM. This CDR3 has 15 residues. The DNA for the CDR3 is TGTGCCAGCAGTTATCCGGTCGAATTGAACACTGAAGCTTTCTTT. It encodes CASSYPVELNTEAFF.

This clonotype appeared many times. This chain links TRBV12-3 or TRBV12-4 with TRBJ1-6; D not certain. The V end was cut by 4 bases, the J end by 5 bases, with 12 bases between. This CDR3 has 15 residues. The CDR3 DNA reads TGTGCCAGCAGTTACTACAGCGGCAATAATTCACCCCTCCACTTT. This codes for CASSYYSGNNSPLHF.

J is TRBJ1-1 and V is TRBV10-3, with unresolved D. Looked up from germline, CDR1 is ENHRY and CDR2 is SYGVKD. The CDR3 consists of 12 residues. Trimming stripped 5 bases from V and 5 bases from J, with 9 bases between. The CDR3 nucleotides read TGTGCCATCAGTTTTGGAGGGACTGAAGCTTTCTTT. This translates into CAISFGGTEAFF.

V is TRBV2 and J is TRBJ1-5; D uncertain. Per the germline V gene, CDR1 is SNHLY and CDR2 is FYNNEI. CDR3 length equals 13 residues. V lost 8 bases and J lost 1, with 9 bases in between. CDR3 bases: TGTGCCAGCTCCGGGTTAAGCAATCAGCCCCAGCATTTT. Residues: CASSGLSNQPQHF.

As regards this clonotype: A single base separates this from a much larger clone, so it may be a read error. The CDR3 DNA is TGTGCCAGCAGTCCTACCAGTGGGGAAAAACTGTTTTTT. Its translation is CASSPTSGEKLFF. J is TRBJ1-4 and V is TRBV27; D call uncertain. Germline loops: CDR1 MNHEY, CDR2 SMNVEV (reference sequence). The CDR3 is made up of 13 amino acids. The V gene lost 5 bases and the J gene lost 8 bases, with 12 bases spanning the gap.

Worth noting for this clonotype: Since a much larger clone is just one base distant, this may be a read error. The J gene is TRBJ1-3, the V gene TRBV6-1; D gene uncertain. V gave up 7 bases and J gave up 0 bases, with 10 bases separating them. The CDR3 extends over 14 amino acids. Germline values: CDR1 MNHNS, CDR2 SASEGT. CDR3 sequence reads: CASTERGSGNTIYF. CDR3 DNA: TGTGCCAGCACGGAGAGAGGCTCTGGAAACACCATATATTTT.

In its sample, this clonotype was seen many times. The chain uses TRBV29-1 and TRBJ1-2; possible D gene TRBD1, 6 bases. The V and J ends lost 6 bases and 8 bases respectively, with 19 bases between them. The CDR3 is made up of 13 amino acids. Germline lookup yields CDR1 SQVTM and CDR2 ANQGSEA. CDR3 sequence reads: CSVQGLPSLGYTF. CDR3 nucleotides: TGCAGCGTGCAGGGGCTCCCCTCTCTCGGCTACACCTTC.

This sequence joins TRBV6-5 and TRBJ2-1; the match to TRBD2 covers 9 bases. The CDR3 runs 15 residues. Germline V CDR1 and CDR2: MNHEY, SVGAGI. The ends lost 6 bases at V and 8 bases at J; junction bases unmatched: 11. CDR3 coding DNA: TGTGCCAGCAGGGCGGGGGGGCTTGGCTTGGATGAGCAGTTCTTC. Translation gives CASRAGGLGLDEQFF.

A few counts support this clonotype. The chain employs TRBV20-1 and TRBJ2-3; TRBD1 matches at 7 bases. The germline gives CDR1 DFQATT, CDR2 SNEGSKA (reference sequence). This CDR3 is built from 13 residues. V shed 7 bases and J 3 bases; nucleotides not matched to a gene: 7. The CDR3 sequence: CSVSLDRTDTQYF. The CDR3 bases are TGCAGTGTGTCCCTGGACAGGACAGATACGCAGTATTTT.

By share, this clonotype ranks as medium-sized. This chain's CDR3 is CASNGGGNTGELFF. The CDR3 DNA sequence: TGTGCCAGCAATGGCGGGGGCAACACCGGGGAGCTGTTTTTT. The J gene is TRBJ2-2, the V gene TRBV2; a weak D match, TRBD2 (7 bases). Germline loops: CDR1 SNHLY, CDR2 FYNNEI. The V and J ends lost 7 bases and 2 bases respectively, with 11 bases between them. The CDR3 loop spans 14 amino acids.